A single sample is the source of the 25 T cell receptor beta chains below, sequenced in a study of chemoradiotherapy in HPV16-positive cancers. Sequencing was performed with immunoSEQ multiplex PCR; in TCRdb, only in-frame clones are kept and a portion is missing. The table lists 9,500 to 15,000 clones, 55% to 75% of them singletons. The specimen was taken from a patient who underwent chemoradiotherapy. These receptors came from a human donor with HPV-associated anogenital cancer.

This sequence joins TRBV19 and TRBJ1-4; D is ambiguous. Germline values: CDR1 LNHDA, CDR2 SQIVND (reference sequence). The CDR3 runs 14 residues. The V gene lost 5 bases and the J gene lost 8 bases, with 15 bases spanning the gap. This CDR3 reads CASSLVGPSEKLFF. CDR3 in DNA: TGTGCCAGTAGTCTTGTAGGCCCATCCGAAAAACTGTTTTTT.

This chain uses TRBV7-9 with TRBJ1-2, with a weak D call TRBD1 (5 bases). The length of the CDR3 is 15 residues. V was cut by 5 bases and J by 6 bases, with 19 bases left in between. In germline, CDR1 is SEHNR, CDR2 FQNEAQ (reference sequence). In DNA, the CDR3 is TGTGCCAGCAGCGAACGGGGCACTCCGACGGATGGCTACACCTTC. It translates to CASSERGTPTDGYTF.

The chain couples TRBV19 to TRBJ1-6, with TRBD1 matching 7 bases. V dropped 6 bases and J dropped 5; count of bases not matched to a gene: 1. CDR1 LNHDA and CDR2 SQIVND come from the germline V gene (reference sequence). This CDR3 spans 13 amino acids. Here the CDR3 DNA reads TGTGCCAGTAGGGGACAGCATAATTCACCCCTCCACTTT. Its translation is CASRGQHNSPLHF.

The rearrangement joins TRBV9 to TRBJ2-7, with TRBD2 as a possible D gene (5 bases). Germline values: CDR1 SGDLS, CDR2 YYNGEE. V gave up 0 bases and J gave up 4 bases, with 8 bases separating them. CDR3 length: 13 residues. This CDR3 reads CASSVDEGYEQYF. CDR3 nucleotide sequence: TGTGCCAGCAGCGTAGACGAGGGATACGAGCAGTACTTC.

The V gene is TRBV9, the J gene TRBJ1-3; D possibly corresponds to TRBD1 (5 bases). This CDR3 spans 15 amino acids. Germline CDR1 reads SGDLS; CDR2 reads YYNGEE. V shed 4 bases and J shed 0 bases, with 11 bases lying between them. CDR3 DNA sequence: TGTGCCAGCAGCCCACGACAGCACTCTGGAAACACCATATATTTT. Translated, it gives CASSPRQHSGNTIYF. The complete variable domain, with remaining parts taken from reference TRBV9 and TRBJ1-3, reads DSGVTQTPKHLITATGQRVTLRCSPRSGDLSVYWYQQSLDQGLQFLIQYYNGEERAKGNILERFSAQQFPDLHSELNLSSLELGDSALYFCASSPRQHSGNTIYFGEGSWLTVV.

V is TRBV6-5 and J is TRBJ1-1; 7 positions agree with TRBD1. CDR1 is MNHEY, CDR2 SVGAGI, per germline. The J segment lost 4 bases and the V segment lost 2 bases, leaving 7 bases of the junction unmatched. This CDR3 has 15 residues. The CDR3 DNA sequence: TGTGCCAGCAGTTACCGACAGGGTGGGAGCACTGAAGCTTTCTTT. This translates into CASSYRQGGSTEAFF.

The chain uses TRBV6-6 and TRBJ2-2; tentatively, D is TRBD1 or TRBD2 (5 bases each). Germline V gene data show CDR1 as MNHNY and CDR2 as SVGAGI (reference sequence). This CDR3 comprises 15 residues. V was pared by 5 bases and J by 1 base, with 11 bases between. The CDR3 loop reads CASSTGDGNTGELFF. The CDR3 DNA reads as TGTGCCAGCAGTACCGGGGACGGGAACACCGGGGAGCTGTTTTTT.

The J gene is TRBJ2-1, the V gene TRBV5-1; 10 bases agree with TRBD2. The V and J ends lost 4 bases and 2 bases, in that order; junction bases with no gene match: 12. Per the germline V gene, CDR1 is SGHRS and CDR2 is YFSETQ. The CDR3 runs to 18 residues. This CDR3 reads CASSPRKGLAETYNEQFF. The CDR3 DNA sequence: TGCGCCAGCAGCCCCCGAAAAGGACTAGCGGAGACCTACAATGAGCAGTTCTTC.

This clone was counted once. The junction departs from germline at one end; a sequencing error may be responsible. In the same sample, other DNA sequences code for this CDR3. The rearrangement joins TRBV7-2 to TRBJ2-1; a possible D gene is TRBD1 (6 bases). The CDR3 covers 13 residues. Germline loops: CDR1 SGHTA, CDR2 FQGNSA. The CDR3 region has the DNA TGTGCCAGTAGCTTGGGACACTACAATGAGCAGTTCTTC. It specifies CASSLGHYNEQFF.

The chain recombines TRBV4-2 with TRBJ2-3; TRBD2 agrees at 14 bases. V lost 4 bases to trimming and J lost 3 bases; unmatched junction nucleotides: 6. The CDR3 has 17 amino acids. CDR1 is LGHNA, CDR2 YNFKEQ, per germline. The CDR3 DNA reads TGTGCCAGCAGCCCAGAGAGACTAGCGGGAGGGACAGATACGCAGTATTTT. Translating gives CASSPERLAGGTDTQYF.

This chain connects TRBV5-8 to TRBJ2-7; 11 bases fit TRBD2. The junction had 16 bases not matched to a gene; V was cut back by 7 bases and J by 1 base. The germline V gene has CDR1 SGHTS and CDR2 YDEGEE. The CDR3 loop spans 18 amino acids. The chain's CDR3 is CASHYPGLAVIRSYEQYF. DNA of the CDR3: TGTGCCAGCCACTACCCGGGACTAGCGGTTATTAGGTCCTACGAGCAGTACTTC. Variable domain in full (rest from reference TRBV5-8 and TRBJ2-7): EAGVTQSPTHLIKTRGQQATLRCSPISGHTSVYWYQQALGLGLQFLLWYDEGEERNRGNFPPRFSGRQFPNYSSELNVNALELEDSALYLCASHYPGLAVIRSYEQYFGPGTRLTVT.

The CDR3 region is CASSIQKKQPQHF. CDR3 in DNA: TGTGCCAGTAGTATCCAGAAGAAACAGCCCCAGCATTTT. The genes are TRBV19 and TRBJ1-5, with no clear D. The V gene's germline CDR1 is LNHDA and CDR2 SQIVND (reference sequence). This CDR3 has 13 amino acids. The V and J ends lost 3 bases and 7 bases respectively, with 10 bases between them.

The CDR3 DNA is TGCGCCAGCAGCCAATTAACAGGGTCGCTTGGCTACACCTTC. Protein product: CASSQLTGSLGYTF. The chain links TRBV4-1 to TRBJ1-2; D is possibly TRBD1 (6 bases). This CDR3 comprises 14 residues. Looked up from germline, CDR1 is MGHRA and CDR2 is YSYEKL. V lost 2 bases to trimming and J lost 7 bases, with 14 bases between them.

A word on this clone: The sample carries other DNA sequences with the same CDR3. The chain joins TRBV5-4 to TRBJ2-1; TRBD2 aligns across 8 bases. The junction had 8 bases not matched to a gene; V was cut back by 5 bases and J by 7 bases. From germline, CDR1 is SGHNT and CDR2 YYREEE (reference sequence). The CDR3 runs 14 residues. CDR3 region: CASRLAGPANEQFF. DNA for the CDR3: TGTGCCAGCAGGCTAGCGGGCCCAGCAAATGAGCAGTTCTTC.

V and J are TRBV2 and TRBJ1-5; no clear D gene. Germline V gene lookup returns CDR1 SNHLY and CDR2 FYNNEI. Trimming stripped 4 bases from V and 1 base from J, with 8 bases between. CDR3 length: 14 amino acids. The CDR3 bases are TGTGCCAGCAGTGCTCCCGGAAGCAATCAGCCCCAGCATTTT. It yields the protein CASSAPGSNQPQHF.

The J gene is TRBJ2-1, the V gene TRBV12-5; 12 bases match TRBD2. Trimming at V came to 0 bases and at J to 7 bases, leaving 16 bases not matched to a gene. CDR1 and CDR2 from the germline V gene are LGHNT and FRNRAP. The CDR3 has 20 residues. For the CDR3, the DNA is TGTGCTAGTGGTTTGGTAACAGGGACTAGCGGGCTCCTAGGGCGGAATGAGCAGTTCTTC. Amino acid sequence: CASGLVTGTSGLLGRNEQFF.

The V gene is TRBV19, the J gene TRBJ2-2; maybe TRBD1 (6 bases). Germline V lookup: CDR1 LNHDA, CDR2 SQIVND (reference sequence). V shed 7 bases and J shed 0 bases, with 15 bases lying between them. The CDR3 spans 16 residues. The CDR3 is CASTPRQGSNTGELFF. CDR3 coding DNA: TGTGCCAGTACCCCGAGGCAGGGGTCGAACACCGGGGAGCTGTTTTTT.

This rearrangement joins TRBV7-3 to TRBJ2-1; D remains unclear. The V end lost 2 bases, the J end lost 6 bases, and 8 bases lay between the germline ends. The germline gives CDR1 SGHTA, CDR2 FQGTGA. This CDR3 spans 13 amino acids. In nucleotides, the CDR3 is TGTGCCAGCAGCTTAGCGTCGACCAATGAGCAGTTCTTC. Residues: CASSLASTNEQFF.

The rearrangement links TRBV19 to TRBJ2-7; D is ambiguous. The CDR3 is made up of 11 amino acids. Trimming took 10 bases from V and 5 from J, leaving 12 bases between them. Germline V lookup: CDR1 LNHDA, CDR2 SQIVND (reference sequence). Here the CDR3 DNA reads TGTGCCACCCGAGGACGGCACGAGCAGTACTTC. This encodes CATRGRHEQYF.

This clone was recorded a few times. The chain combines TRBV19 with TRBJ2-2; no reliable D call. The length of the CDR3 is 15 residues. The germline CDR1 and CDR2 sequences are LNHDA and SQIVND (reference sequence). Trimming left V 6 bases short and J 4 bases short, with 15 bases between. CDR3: CASSTVREVTGELFF. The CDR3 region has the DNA TGTGCCAGTAGCACCGTTAGAGAGGTCACCGGGGAGCTGTTTTTT.

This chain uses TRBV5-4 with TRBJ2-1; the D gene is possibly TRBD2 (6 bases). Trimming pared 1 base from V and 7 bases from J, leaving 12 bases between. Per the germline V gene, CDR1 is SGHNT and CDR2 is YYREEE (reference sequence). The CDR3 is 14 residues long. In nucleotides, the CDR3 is TGTGCCAGCAGCTTGACGGGAGCCCTGAATGAGCAGTTCTTC. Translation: CASSLTGALNEQFF.

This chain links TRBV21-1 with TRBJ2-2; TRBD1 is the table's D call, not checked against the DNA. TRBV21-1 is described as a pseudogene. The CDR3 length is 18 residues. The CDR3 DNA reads TGTGCCAGCAGCAAAGCCTCAGGGGCTCACGCGAACACCGGGGAGCTGTTTTTT. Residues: CASSKASGAHANTGELFF.

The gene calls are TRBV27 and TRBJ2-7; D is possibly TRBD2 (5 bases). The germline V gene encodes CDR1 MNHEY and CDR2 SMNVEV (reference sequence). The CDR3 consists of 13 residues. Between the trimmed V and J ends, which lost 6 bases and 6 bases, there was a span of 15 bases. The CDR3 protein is CASRRGLAGEQYF. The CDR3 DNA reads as TGTGCCAGCAGACGAGGTCTAGCTGGCGAGCAGTACTTC.

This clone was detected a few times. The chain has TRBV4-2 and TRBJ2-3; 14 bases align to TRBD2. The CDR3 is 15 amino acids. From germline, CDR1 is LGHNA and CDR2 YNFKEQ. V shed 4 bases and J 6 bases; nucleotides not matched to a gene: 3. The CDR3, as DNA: TGTGCCAGCAGCCTGGGACTAGCGGGAGCCGATACGCAGTATTTT. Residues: CASSLGLAGADTQYF.

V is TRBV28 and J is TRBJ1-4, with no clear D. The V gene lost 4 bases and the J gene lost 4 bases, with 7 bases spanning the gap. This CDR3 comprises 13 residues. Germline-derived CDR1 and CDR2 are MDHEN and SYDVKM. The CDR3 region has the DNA TGTGCCAGCAGTTGGGTCTTTAATGAAAAACTGTTTTTT. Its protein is CASSWVFNEKLFF.